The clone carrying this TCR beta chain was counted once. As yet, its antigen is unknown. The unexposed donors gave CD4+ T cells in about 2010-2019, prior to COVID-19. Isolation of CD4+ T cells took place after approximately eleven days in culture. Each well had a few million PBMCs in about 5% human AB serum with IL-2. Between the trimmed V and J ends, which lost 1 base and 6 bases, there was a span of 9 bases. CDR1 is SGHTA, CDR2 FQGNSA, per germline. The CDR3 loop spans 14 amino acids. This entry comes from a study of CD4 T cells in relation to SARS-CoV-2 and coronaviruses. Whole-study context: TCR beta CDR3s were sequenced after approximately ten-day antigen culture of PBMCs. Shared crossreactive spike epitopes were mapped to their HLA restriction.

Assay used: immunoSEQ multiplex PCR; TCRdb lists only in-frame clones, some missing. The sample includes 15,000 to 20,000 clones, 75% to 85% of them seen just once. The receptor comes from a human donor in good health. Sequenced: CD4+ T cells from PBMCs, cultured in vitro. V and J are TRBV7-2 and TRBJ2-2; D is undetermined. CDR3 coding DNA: TGTGCCAGCAGCTTAGGGTTCAATTCCGGGGAGCTGTTTTTT. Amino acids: CASSLGFNSGELFF.